This TCR beta chain was recovered during a study of T-cell reconstitution after alpha-beta-depleted transplantation in children. Study-level findings and limits: In some patients, recipient T cells and intrathymic progenitors surviving conditioning explained high day-60 diversity. Expanded graft clones, several hundred of them, were reportedly the source of alpha-beta T cells about two months after transplant. Once a year had passed after transplant, T-cell counts and diversity came mostly from newly produced T cells.

The authors prepared the TCRbeta library with unique molecular identifiers. From the PCR reads, TCRdb called clonotypes with MiXCR, one entry per CDR3 protein. The sample carries some 300,000 distinct CDR3 sequences, roughly 8.2% recorded once. Trimming took 5 bases from V and 2 from J; bases not matched to a gene: 4. The CDR3 runs to 14 residues. Germline V lookup: CDR1 SGHTA, CDR2 FQGNSA. This clonotype appeared many times. Its antigen remains unidentified. This sample comprised peripheral blood, obtained 360 days after TCRalphabeta/CD19-depleted stem cell transplant. This clonotype was obtained from a female patient aged 2-15 years who had a stem cell transplant for Fanconi anemia, so the T cells may come from the graft donor. The chain carries TRBV7-2 and TRBJ1-1; TRBD1 matches at 8 bases. The CDR3 sequence is CASSRDRRNTEAFF. The CDR3 nucleotides read TGTGCCAGCAGCCGGGACAGGAGAAACACTGAAGCTTTCTTT.